The present T cell receptor beta chain was sequenced within a study of post-analysis software for immune sequencing data. About the research overall: The study covered relapsing-remitting, secondary progressive and progressive-relapsing courses of multiple sclerosis.

Broader study findings: Comparison of patients with controls showed 4 to 6 TRBV segments more frequent in patients, TRBV5-6, TRBV5-1 and TRBV20-1 among them. Versus controls, multiple sclerosis patients showed significantly lower diversity (normalized Chao1).

The CDR3 spans 14 residues. CDR1 and CDR2 (germline): SGDLS, YYNGEE. V was trimmed by 0 bases and J by 6 bases, leaving 13 bases between them. Libraries were made from TCR beta cDNA, and they carried unique molecular identifiers. MiXCR was run by TCRdb on the PCR reads, yielding one entry per CDR3 protein. The sample has about 380,000 distinct CDR3 sequences, approximately 38% seen once. This clonotype was seen many times. The antigen is not known. The source material was blood. The gene calls are TRBV9 and TRBJ2-7; D assignment may be TRBD1 or TRBD2 (5 bases each). The receptor was isolated from a girl aged 5-17 years with multiple sclerosis. The CDR3 reads CASSVVEGQGEQYF. Here the CDR3 DNA reads TGTGCCAGCAGCGTAGTCGAGGGGCAGGGCGAGCAGTACTTC. Full variable domain (remainder filled in from reference TRBV9 and TRBJ2-7): DSGVTQTPKHLITATGQRVTLRCSPRSGDLSVYWYQQSLDQGLQFLIQYYNGEERAKGNILERFSAQQFPDLHSELNLSSLELGDSALYFCASSVVEGQGEQYFGPGTRLTVT.